This T cell receptor beta chain was profiled in a study of human T cells and chemical hapten exposure. Overall study findings and caveats: Expanded TCRs produced significantly more large CDR3 similarity clusters than controls did.

TCRdb re-analysed the RACE reads in MiXCR, keeping a single row per CDR3 protein. The data hold some 180,000 distinct CDR3 sequences, with under 25% observed a single time. Only a few counts were recorded for this clonotype. Antigen unknown. This CDR3 spans 12 amino acids. CDR1 MDHEN and CDR2 SYDVKM come from the germline V gene. Trimming at V came to 5 bases and at J to 4 bases, leaving 2 bases not matched to a gene. Specified time point: patch test 3, about 24 weeks after DPC sensitization. Treatment noted: therapeutic diphenylcyclopropenone sensitization with weekly scalp DPC. Specimen: whole blood, collected in connection with sensitization to the hapten diphenylcyclopropenone (DPC). The sequence came from a woman aged 40-49 years with alopecia areata. Some clones in this sample may be carry-over from other donors' samples. The V gene is TRBV28, the J gene TRBJ2-7, with 7 bases that match TRBD1. CDR3: CASSQGVYEQYF. The CDR3, as DNA: TGTGCCAGCAGTCAGGGGGTGTACGAGCAGTACTTC.